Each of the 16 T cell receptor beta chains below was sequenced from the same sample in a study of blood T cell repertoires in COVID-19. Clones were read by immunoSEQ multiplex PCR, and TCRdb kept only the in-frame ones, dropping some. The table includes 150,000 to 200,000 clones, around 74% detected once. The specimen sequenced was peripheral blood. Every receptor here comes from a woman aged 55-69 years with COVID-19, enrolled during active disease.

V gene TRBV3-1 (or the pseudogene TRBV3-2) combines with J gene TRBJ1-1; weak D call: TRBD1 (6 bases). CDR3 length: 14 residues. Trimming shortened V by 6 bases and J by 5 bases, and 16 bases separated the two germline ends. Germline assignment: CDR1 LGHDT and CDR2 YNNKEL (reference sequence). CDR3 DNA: TGTGCCAGCAGTCGCAAGGGAGGGGGTACTGAAGCTTTCTTT. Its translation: CASSRKGGGTEAFF.

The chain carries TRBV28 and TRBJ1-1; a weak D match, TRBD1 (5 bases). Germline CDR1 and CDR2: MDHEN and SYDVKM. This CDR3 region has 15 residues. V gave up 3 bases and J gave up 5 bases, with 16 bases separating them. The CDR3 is CASSLLGATGTEAFF. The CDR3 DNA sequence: TGTGCCAGCAGTTTGTTAGGGGCGACTGGGACTGAAGCTTTCTTT.

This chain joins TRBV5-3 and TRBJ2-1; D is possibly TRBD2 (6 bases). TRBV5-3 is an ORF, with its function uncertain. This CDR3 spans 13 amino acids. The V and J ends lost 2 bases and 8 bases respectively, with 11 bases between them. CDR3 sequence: CARSFEGGDEQFF. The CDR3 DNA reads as TGTGCCAGAAGCTTTGAGGGAGGTGATGAGCAGTTCTTC.

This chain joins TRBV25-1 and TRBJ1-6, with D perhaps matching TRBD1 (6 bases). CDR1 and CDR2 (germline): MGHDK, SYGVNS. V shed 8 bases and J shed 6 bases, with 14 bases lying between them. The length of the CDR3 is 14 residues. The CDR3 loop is CASSYRQVNSPLHF. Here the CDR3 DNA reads TGTGCCAGCTCCTATAGACAGGTTAATTCACCCCTCCACTTT.

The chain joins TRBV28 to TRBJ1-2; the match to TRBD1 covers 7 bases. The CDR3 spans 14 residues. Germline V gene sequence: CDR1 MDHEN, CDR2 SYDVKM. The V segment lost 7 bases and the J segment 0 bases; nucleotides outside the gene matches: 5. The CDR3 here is CASTRDSTNYGYTF. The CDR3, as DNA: TGTGCCAGCACCCGGGACAGTACTAACTATGGCTACACCTTC.

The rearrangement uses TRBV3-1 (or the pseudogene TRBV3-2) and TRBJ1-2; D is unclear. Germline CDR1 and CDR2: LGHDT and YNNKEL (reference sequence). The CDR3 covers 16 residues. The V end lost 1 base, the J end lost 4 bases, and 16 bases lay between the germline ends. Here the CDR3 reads CASSQGLIRATYGYTF. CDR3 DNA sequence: TGTGCCAGCAGCCAAGGACTAATAAGGGCCACCTATGGCTACACCTTC.

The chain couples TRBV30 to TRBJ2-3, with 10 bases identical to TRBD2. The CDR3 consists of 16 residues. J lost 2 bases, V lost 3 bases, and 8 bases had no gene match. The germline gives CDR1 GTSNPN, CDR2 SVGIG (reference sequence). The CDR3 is CAWRLAGGVATDTQYF. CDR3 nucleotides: TGTGCCTGGAGATTAGCGGGAGGAGTTGCCACAGATACGCAGTATTTT.

The CDR3 spells CASSLLQPYEQYF. Here the CDR3 DNA reads TGTGCCAGCAGCTTGCTACAGCCCTACGAGCAGTACTTC. V usage is TRBV5-5 and J usage is TRBJ2-7; D unresolved. Trimming cost V 1 base and J 2 bases, with 7 bases left between them. Germline V lookup: CDR1 SGHKS, CDR2 YYEKEE (reference sequence). The CDR3 extends over 13 amino acids. Together with reference TRBV5-5 and TRBJ2-7, the CDR3 gives the full variable domain: DAGVTQSPTHLIKTRGQQVTLRCSPISGHKSVSWYQQVLGQGPQFIFQYYEKEERGRGNFPDRFSARQFPNYSSELNVNALLLGDSALYLCASSLLQPYEQYFGPGTRLTVT.

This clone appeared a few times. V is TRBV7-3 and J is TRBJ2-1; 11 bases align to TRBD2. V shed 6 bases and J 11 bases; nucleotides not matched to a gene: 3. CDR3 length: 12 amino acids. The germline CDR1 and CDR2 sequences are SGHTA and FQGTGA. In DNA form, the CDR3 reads TGTGCCAGCAGGGGACTAGCGGACCAGCAGTTCTTC. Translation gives CASRGLADQQFF.

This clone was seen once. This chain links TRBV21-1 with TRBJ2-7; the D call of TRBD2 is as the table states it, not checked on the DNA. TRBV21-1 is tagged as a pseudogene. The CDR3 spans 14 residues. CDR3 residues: CASSPSGGPYEQYF. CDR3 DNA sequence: TGTGCCAGCAGCCCCTCGGGGGGGCCCTACGAGCAGTACTTC.

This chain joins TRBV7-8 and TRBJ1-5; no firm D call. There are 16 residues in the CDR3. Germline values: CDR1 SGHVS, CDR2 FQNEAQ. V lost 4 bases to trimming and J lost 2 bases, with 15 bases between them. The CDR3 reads CASSSLTGIGNQPQHF. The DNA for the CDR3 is TGTGCCAGCAGCTCACTTACCGGGATTGGCAATCAGCCCCAGCATTTT.

The CDR3 here is CASSPPGTTSTDTQYF. In DNA, the CDR3 is TGTGCCAGCTCACCACCCGGGACAACTAGCACAGATACGCAGTATTTT. The rearrangement joins TRBV18 to TRBJ2-3; D is possibly TRBD1 (6 bases). CDR3 length: 16 residues. Germline V gene data show CDR1 as KGHSH and CDR2 as LQKENI. Deletions cut 0 bases from V and 0 bases from J, with 10 bases between.

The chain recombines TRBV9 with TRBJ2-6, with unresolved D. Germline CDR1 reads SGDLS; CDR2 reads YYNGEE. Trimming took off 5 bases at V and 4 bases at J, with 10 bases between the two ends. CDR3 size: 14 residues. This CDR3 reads CASRASPGANVLTF. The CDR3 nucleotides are TGTGCCAGCAGGGCTTCTCCAGGGGCCAACGTCCTGACTTTC.

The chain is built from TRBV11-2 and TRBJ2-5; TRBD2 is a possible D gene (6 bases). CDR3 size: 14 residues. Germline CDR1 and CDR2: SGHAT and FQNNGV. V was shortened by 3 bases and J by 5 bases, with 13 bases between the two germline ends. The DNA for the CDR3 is TGTGCCAGCAGCTTGGCTAGCGTGGAGGAGACCCAGTACTTC. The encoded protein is CASSLASVEETQYF.

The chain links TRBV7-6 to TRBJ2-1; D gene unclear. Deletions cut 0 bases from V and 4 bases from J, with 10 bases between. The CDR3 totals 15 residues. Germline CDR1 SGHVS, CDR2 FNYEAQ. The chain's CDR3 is CASSLATQSYNEQFF. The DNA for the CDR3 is TGTGCCAGCAGCTTAGCTACCCAGTCATACAATGAGCAGTTCTTC.

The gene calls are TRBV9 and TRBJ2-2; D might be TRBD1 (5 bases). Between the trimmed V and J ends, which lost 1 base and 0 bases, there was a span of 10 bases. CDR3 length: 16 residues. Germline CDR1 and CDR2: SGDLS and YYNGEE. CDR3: CASSVNVGANTGELFF. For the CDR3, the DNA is TGTGCCAGCAGCGTAAATGTAGGGGCGAACACCGGGGAGCTGTTTTTT.